Listed below are T cell receptor beta chains from one sample, sequenced in a study of radiotherapy plus CTLA-4 blockade in lung cancer. Only in-frame clones appear in the TCRdb table, and some are missing; sequencing was by immunoSEQ multiplex PCR. Counted here are around 72,000 clones, around four fifths occurring once; the ten biggest clones make up roughly 7%. The sequencing used peripheral blood, collected from a patient treated with radiotherapy plus ipilimumab. These receptor sequences come from a human donor with non-small cell lung cancer who had a complete response to radiotherapy plus ipilimumab. Both conserved end residues are part of each CDR3. D genes are given only for firm matches. The size field is filled for only some rows; it gives once, few, many or a size class.

d_call: TRBD1
j_call: TRBJ2-2
clone_size: NA
v_call: TRBV18
cdr3_nt: TGTGCCAGCTCACCGGGGACAGGGGGCGCGAGTAGAGCCACCGGGGAGCTGTTTTTT
cdr3_aa: CASSPGTGGASRATGELFF

d_call: NA
j_call: TRBJ2-1
clone_size: NA
v_call: TRBV11-3
cdr3_nt: TGTGCCAGCAGCTTAGATTACACGAGCTCCTACAATGAGCAGTTCTTC
cdr3_aa: CASSLDYTSSYNEQFF

d_call: NA
j_call: TRBJ1-5
clone_size: NA
v_call: TRBV19
cdr3_nt: TGTGCCAGTAGTAGAAGAGAAGGCAATCAGCCCCAGCATTTT
cdr3_aa: CASSRREGNQPQHF

d_call: NA
j_call: TRBJ2-1
clone_size: NA
v_call: TRBV9
cdr3_nt: TGTGCCAGCAGCAAAGGGAGCCAGGAGAATGAGCAGTTCTTC
cdr3_aa: CASSKGSQENEQFF

d_call: NA
j_call: TRBJ2-1
clone_size: NA
v_call: TRBV19
cdr3_nt: TGTGCCAGTAGCAACCAACGGGCCTCCTACAATGAGCAGTTCTTC
cdr3_aa: CASSNQRASYNEQFF

d_call: NA
j_call: TRBJ1-3
clone_size: NA
v_call: TRBV19
cdr3_nt: TGTGCCAGTAGTCCCGCCAGCTCTGGAAACACCATATATTTT
cdr3_aa: CASSPASSGNTIYF

d_call: TRBD1
j_call: TRBJ1-2
clone_size: NA
v_call: TRBV9
cdr3_nt: TGTGCCAGCAGCACCCGACAGGGGTCTCACACCTTC
cdr3_aa: CASSTRQGSHTF

d_call: TRBD1
j_call: TRBJ1-2
clone_size: few
v_call: TRBV28
cdr3_nt: TGTGCCAGCAGCTACACCGGGACAGGGGTAAACTATGGCTACACCTTC
cdr3_aa: CASSYTGTGVNYGYTF

d_call: TRBD1
j_call: TRBJ1-1
clone_size: NA
v_call: TRBV18
cdr3_nt: TGTGCCAGCTCACCAGCCAGACAGGGCACTGAAGCTTTCTTT
cdr3_aa: CASSPARQGTEAFF

d_call: NA
j_call: TRBJ1-1
clone_size: NA
v_call: TRBV19
cdr3_nt: TGTGCCAGTAGCTATCGGTCGGGGGGCCGTACTGAAGCTTTCTTT
cdr3_aa: CASSYRSGGRTEAFF

d_call: NA
j_call: TRBJ1-5
clone_size: NA
v_call: TRBV11-2
cdr3_nt: TGTGCCAGCAGCCCCTTGGGCACACAGCCCCAGCATTTT
cdr3_aa: CASSPLGTQPQHF

d_call: NA
j_call: TRBJ1-5
clone_size: NA
v_call: TRBV27
cdr3_nt: TGTGCCAGCAGTTCGGTAGGTAGCAATCAGCCCCAGCATTTT
cdr3_aa: CASSSVGSNQPQHF

d_call: TRBD2
j_call: TRBJ2-6
clone_size: NA
v_call: TRBV19
cdr3_nt: TGTGCCAGTAGGACCGGGACTATAGACTCTGGGGCCAACGTCCTGACTTTC
cdr3_aa: CASRTGTIDSGANVLTF

d_call: TRBD2
j_call: TRBJ2-5
clone_size: NA
v_call: TRBV11-2
cdr3_nt: TGTGCCAGCAGCTTTGCGGGAGGGGGACGAGGAGAGACCCAGTACTTC
cdr3_aa: CASSFAGGGRGETQYF

d_call: TRBD1
j_call: TRBJ1-1
clone_size: NA
v_call: TRBV18
cdr3_nt: TGTGCCAGCTCACTCGGGACAGGGGGAGACACTGAAGCTTTCTTT
cdr3_aa: CASSLGTGGDTEAFF

d_call: NA
j_call: TRBJ2-4
clone_size: NA
v_call: TRBV25-1
cdr3_nt: TGTGCCAGCAGTGACCACAGGGCGGGAAACATTCAGTACTTC
cdr3_aa: CASSDHRAGNIQYF

d_call: NA
j_call: TRBJ2-1
clone_size: once
v_call: TRBV18
cdr3_nt: TGTGCCAGCTCACCCAGCGAGGGGCCCTACAATGAGCAGTTCTTC
cdr3_aa: CASSPSEGPYNEQFF

d_call: NA
j_call: TRBJ2-2
clone_size: NA
v_call: TRBV7-6
cdr3_nt: TGTGCCAGCAGCTTGGGGTCCACCGGGGAGCTGTTTTTT
cdr3_aa: CASSLGSTGELFF

d_call: TRBD2
j_call: TRBJ2-1
clone_size: NA
v_call: TRBV5-1
cdr3_nt: TGCGCCAGCAGCTTGGTTATGGCTAGCGGGAGTTACAATGAGCAGTTCTTC
cdr3_aa: CASSLVMASGSYNEQFF

d_call: TRBD1
j_call: TRBJ2-7
clone_size: NA
v_call: TRBV12-5
cdr3_nt: TGTGCTAGTGGACTTGACAGGGCCAACGAGCAGTACTTC
cdr3_aa: CASGLDRANEQYF

d_call: NA
j_call: TRBJ2-2
clone_size: NA
v_call: TRBV13
cdr3_nt: TGTGCCAGCAGTGCAAGCGGGCTAGCTCCTCGGAACACCGGGGAGCTGTTTTTT
cdr3_aa: CASSASGLAPRNTGELFF

d_call: NA
j_call: TRBJ2-2
clone_size: NA
v_call: TRBV18
cdr3_nt: TGTGCCAGCTCCTACGACAGCTACACCGGGGAGCTGTTTTTT
cdr3_aa: CASSYDSYTGELFF

d_call: NA
j_call: TRBJ1-3
clone_size: NA
v_call: TRBV6-5
cdr3_nt: TGTGCCAGCAGTTACTCGCGACCCAGGACGGGAAACACCATATATTTT
cdr3_aa: CASSYSRPRTGNTIYF

d_call: TRBD2
j_call: TRBJ2-1
clone_size: NA
v_call: TRBV4-1
cdr3_nt: TGCGCCAGCAGCCCCCGGGGGGTCAATGAGCAGTTCTTC
cdr3_aa: CASSPRGVNEQFF

d_call: TRBD1
j_call: TRBJ1-5
clone_size: NA
v_call: TRBV6-5
cdr3_nt: TGTGCCAGCAGCCAGGCTGGACAGGGCGGCCAGCCCCAGCATTTT
cdr3_aa: CASSQAGQGGQPQHF

d_call: TRBD1
j_call: TRBJ1-2
clone_size: NA
v_call: TRBV7-8
cdr3_nt: TGTGCCAGCAGCTTAGCTGGACAGGGGTCCTATCGCTACACCTTC
cdr3_aa: CASSLAGQGSYRYTF

d_call: TRBD1
j_call: TRBJ2-2
clone_size: few
v_call: TRBV14
cdr3_nt: TGTGCCAGCAGTCGGGACAGGGGAAGGGCCGGGGAGCTGTTTTTT
cdr3_aa: CASSRDRGRAGELFF